This TCR beta chain was retrieved from a study of cytotoxic CD8 clonotypes in ibrutinib-treated CLL. Study-wide context: Specimens for response were gathered following a median about twelve months of therapy, spanning 6 to 36. Whole-study findings and limits: Baseline clonality, above age-matched healthy donor levels, tracked circulating CD8+ T-cell counts.

For this clone: Antigen specificity is unknown.

J gave up 6 bases and V 7 bases, and 23 bases lay outside the gene matches. CDR1 is MDHEN and CDR2 is SYDVKM in the germline V gene. The CDR3 length is 19 residues. Clones were read by immunoSEQ multiplex PCR, and TCRdb kept only the in-frame ones, dropping some. The sample has over 140,000 clones, around 80% seen once. V and J are TRBV28 and TRBJ1-5, with TRBD1 identical over 8 bases. Here the sequenced sample was PBMCs, taken after 36 months of ibrutinib treatment. This sequence originates from a human donor with chronic lymphocytic leukemia. In DNA, the CDR3 is TGTGCCAGCACTCTTTTTACCCCAAGCAGGGGGCGCAAGGGTCAGCCCCAGCATTTT. This translates into CASTLFTPSRGRKGQPQHF.